This T cell receptor beta chain comes out of a study of blood T cell repertoires in COVID-19 (dated by TCRdb to 2019 to 2021). Notes on the research overall: Recovered participants in ImmuneRACE Cohort 3 were defined by two consecutive negative NP/OP PCR tests, clearance by a healthcare professional, or resolution of symptoms. Samples from collaborators originated in the United States, Italy and Spain and spanned both the acute and convalescent phases of COVID-19. Subjects who had been exposed to COVID-19, were actively infected with it, or had recovered from it provided the deeply sampled blood TCRbeta repertoires that made up the dataset. The material from the prospective study consisted of cDNA or gDNA derived from T cells, B-cell-depleted T cells, or PBMCs. Samples came from the ongoing ImmuneRACE study (first 160 participants) plus 1,254 subjects from 6 global collaborators. HLA class I and class II types, where available, came from metadata supplied by the sample provider rather than from assay-based typing. The sample metadata nearly always contained a de-identified subject ID, COVID-19 status, age in years and sex. The repertoires were made available in a free public database intended to serve as a resource for research on the immune response to SARS-CoV-2. Broad study findings and their caveats: Clinical and demographic metadata were provided uncurated, with the amount varying by source and participant.

Enrolling through a virtual design, the prospective study's participants ranged in age from roughly 18 to 89 years and lived across 24 United States geographic areas. In the prospective study, cohorts were assigned on the basis of participant-reported clinical history obtained from a screening survey and a study questionnaire. In the prospective study, whole blood, serum and a nasopharyngeal or oropharyngeal swab were collected from each participant by mobile phlebotomists. Prospective study participants could optionally give additional blood draws and questionnaires over an approximately 2-month period. Before DNA extraction, blood samples from the prospective study were shipped at room temperature or frozen. TCRbeta CDR3 regions were amplified from genomic DNA by means of the immunoSEQ Assay, a bias-controlled multiplex PCR. Regarding the original processing steps: The number of nucleated cells in each sample was estimated from the amplification of reference gene primers within the assay. Sequence reads were collapsed and filtered to measure the absolute abundance of every unique TCRbeta CDR3 rearrangement. Productive Simpson clonality was computed per sample as the square root of Simpson's diversity index over productive rearrangements. Imported from immuneACCESS, the table was reduced by TCRdb to in-frame sequences with V and J called. These copies leave out some clones; in studies compared against another copy, an unresolved V gene accounts for under half, and the cause of the remainder is not known. For V, J and clone size, that table is used; D and trimming come from the DNA. The sample table lists 250,000 to 350,000 clones, around 89% of them with a count of one. Approximately 2% of the sample goes to the ten largest clones.

CDR1 and CDR2, looked up from the germline V gene, are MDHEN and SYDVKM. The CDR3 covers 12 residues, taking in both the cysteine and the phenylalanine. Only the CDR3 region is kept as DNA, spanning 36 bases read in frame from base 1. V and J are truncated by 8 bases and 6 bases respectively, leaving an intervening sequence of 11 bases. This clone was counted once. This receptor's antigen is unknown. No per-base quality is available; no much larger clone lies one base away. The sequenced material came from PBMCs or T cells enriched from blood (not recorded which). In this chain, TRBV28 is recombined with TRBJ1-5; the best D guess is TRBD1, with 5 bases matching. The TCR originated in a woman aged 55-70 years in a cohort exposed to, infected with or recovered from COVID-19 (not recorded which). The nucleotide sequence reads as follows: TGTGCCAGCCCCCAGGGCCCTCAGCCCCAGCATTTT. Its coded protein is CASPQGPQPQHF.